This T cell receptor beta chain derives from a study of blood T cell repertoires in COVID-19. As for the study in general: Researchers got acute and convalescent COVID-19 samples from the United States, Italy and Spain. Sources were T cells, B-cell-depleted T cells, or PBMCs; the material itself was cDNA or gDNA.

With 1 base clipped from V and 0 bases from J, the junction kept 2 bases outside the gene matches. The V gene's germline CDR1 is LGHDT and CDR2 YNNKEL (reference sequence). The CDR3 is made up of 16 amino acids. Authors' methods: Amplification of reference gene primers provided the estimated nucleated cell counts. Libraries were prepared by immunoSEQ multiplex PCR; TCRdb keeps only in-frame clonotypes and omits some of them. V, J and clone size derive from that table, while D and trimming were established from the DNA sequence. The sample includes some 120,000 clones, roughly 90% of them seen just once.

The sequenced material came from peripheral blood. The receptor was isolated from a man aged 45 to 65 with acute or convalescent COVID-19. The chain joins TRBV3-1 (or the pseudogene TRBV3-2) to TRBJ2-3; 9 nucleotides match TRBD2. The CDR3 protein is CASSQGTSDSTDTQYF. CDR3 DNA sequence: TGTGCCAGCAGCCAAGGGACTAGCGATAGCACAGATACGCAGTATTTT.